This note documents a single T cell receptor beta chain sequence. Its antigen is unknown. This sample was taken from a study of blood T cells in healthy people across ages. Whole-study findings and limits: Diversity was estimated from one million T cells, and these estimates were considered underestimates. Among long-lived donors, naive CD4+ cells were more numerous and diversity higher than in aged donors. Percentage of naive T cells showed a strong correlation with TCR beta diversity.

The germline CDR1 and CDR2 sequences are MGHDK and SYGVNS. After removal of 6 bases from V and 7 bases from J, the junction contained 11 bases not matched to a gene. The CDR3 extends over 14 amino acids. Then a second PCR, running roughly 7 to 12 cycles, was carried out with a sample-barcoded 5' primer and a J-beta primer mix. MiXCR, run by TCRdb on the 5' RACE reads, gives a single entry per CDR3 protein. The sample holds 1.6 million or so distinct CDR3 sequences, about 31% seen once. The sample taken for sequencing was blood. The clonotype comes from a woman in her 30s in good health. The gene calls are TRBV25-1 and TRBJ2-5, with 7 bases fitting TRBD2. The DNA of the CDR3 is TGTGCCAGCAGCCCGAGGGCCCCGGGAGGGACCCAGTACTTC. Protein: CASSPRAPGGTQYF.